This TCR beta chain originates from a study of T cell responses to AZD1222 COVID-19 vaccine. Sequencing used immunoSEQ multiplex PCR; TCRdb keeps in-frame clones, though not all of them. The sample yields 95,000 to 150,000 clones, 85% to 90% seen once. V was pared by 3 bases and J by 4 bases, with 6 bases between. The CDR3 is 11 amino acids. CDR1 is DFQATT, CDR2 SNEGSKA, per germline (reference sequence). The rearrangement links TRBV20-1 to TRBJ1-2; D ambiguous. The sequenced sample was peripheral blood, obtained on day 0 of AZD1222 vaccination. The clonotype was recovered from an adult in good health. CDR3 region: CSASMAYGYTF. As DNA, the CDR3 is TGCAGTGCTAGTATGGCCTATGGCTACACCTTC.